This section outlines one TCR beta chain sequence together with its context. Its antigen is still unknown. This sample is drawn from a study of T cell responses to AZD1222 COVID-19 vaccine. Study-wide results and limits: Spike-specific TCRs gained breadth and depth after people received two AZD1222 doses. Sampling that yielded the repertoires occurred only after the peak T cell response. Baseline seropositives among AZD1222 recipients totaled only 5 to 7. Across spike, vaccine-associated CD4 TCRs were found, dominant at 160-218 and 743-854.

The table came from immunoSEQ multiplex PCR; TCRdb's copy has only in-frame clones and leaves some out. Of roughly 85,000 clones detected, 86% appear once; the ten largest clones hold 6% to 9%. The CDR3 has 13 residues. Per germline, CDR1 SNHLY and CDR2 FYNNEI. The V end was cut by 5 bases, the J end by 1 base, with 8 bases between. The input for sequencing was peripheral blood, taken on day 0 of AZD1222 vaccination. This TCR was recovered from an adult in good health. The gene calls are TRBV2 and TRBJ1-1; D remains ambiguous. CDR3 DNA: TGTGCCAGCAGTCTGGACCCGAACACTGAAGCTTTCTTT. It yields the protein CASSLDPNTEAFF.